Each of the 24 T cell receptor beta chains below was sequenced from the same sample in a study of cytomegalovirus exposure and HLA in healthy donors. PCR amplification relied on 60 Vbeta primers (plus 13 Jbeta primers). TCRdb keeps only in-frame clones here, not all; method: immunoSEQ multiplex PCR. The sample records 120,000 or so clones, roughly 77% being singletons. The sequenced sample consisted of PBMCs. These receptors were taken from a man in his late teens or twenties in good health and CMV-seronegative.

The gene calls are TRBV25-1 and TRBJ2-7, with D perhaps matching TRBD1 (6 bases). The V and J ends lost 3 bases and 2 bases respectively, with 8 bases between them. The CDR3 sequence is 13 residues long. The germline V gene encodes CDR1 MGHDK and CDR2 SYGVNS. In DNA form, the CDR3 reads TGTGCCAGCAGTGACCAGGGGACCTACGAGCAGTACTTC. Translation: CASSDQGTYEQYF.

As DNA, the CDR3 is TGTGCCAGCAGCCTACTCTACGAGCAGTACTTC. Protein: CASSLLYEQYF. The chain links TRBV7-2 to TRBJ2-7; D remains unclear. V was cut by 5 bases and J by 3 bases, with 5 bases left in between. The germline V gene encodes CDR1 SGHTA and CDR2 FQGNSA. The CDR3 sequence is 11 residues long.

CDR3 residues: CASSSQGQANTEAFF. The CDR3 nucleotides are TGTGCCAGCAGCTCACAGGGACAGGCTAACACTGAAGCTTTCTTT. The chain joins TRBV7-2 to TRBJ1-1; 8 bases line up with TRBD1. The V gene's germline CDR1 is SGHTA and CDR2 FQGNSA. The CDR3 is 15 amino acids. V shed 4 bases, J shed 2 bases, and the junction held 6 bases outside the gene matches.

The chain is built from TRBV29-1 and TRBJ2-4; D is unclear. CDR1 and CDR2 (germline): SQVTM, ANQGSEA. V was shortened by 3 bases and J by 0 bases, with 15 bases between the two germline ends. This CDR3 has 16 residues. The CDR3 nucleotides read TGCAGCGTTGATTCCCCGAATGCGCTAGCCAAAAACATTCAGTACTTC. Amino acids: CSVDSPNALAKNIQYF.

This clone was seen a single time. The V and J genes are TRBV5-1 and TRBJ1-3, with D uncertain. V gave up 0 bases and J gave up 3 bases, with 13 bases separating them. Germline CDR1 SGHRS, CDR2 YFSETQ. The CDR3 has 16 residues. The CDR3 DNA reads as TGCGCCAGCAGCTTGGATCCAGCGGGTCGTGGAAACACCATATATTTT. It translates to CASSLDPAGRGNTIYF.

This chain connects TRBV2 to TRBJ2-3; 7 positions agree with TRBD1. The CDR3 is made up of 16 amino acids. Looked up from germline, CDR1 is SNHLY and CDR2 is FYNNEI. With V trimmed by 1 base and J by 6 bases, 10 bases remained unmatched. The CDR3 loop is CASSEGLRDSQDTQYF. CDR3 in DNA: TGTGCCAGCAGTGAAGGGCTCCGGGACAGCCAGGATACGCAGTATTTT.

This sequence joins TRBV18 and TRBJ1-3; the match to TRBD1 covers 7 bases. Germline V lookup: CDR1 KGHSH, CDR2 LQKENI. V lost 3 bases to trimming and J lost 1 base; unmatched junction nucleotides: 12. The CDR3 extends over 18 amino acids. The CDR3 DNA sequence: TGTGCCAGCTCACCTTTCTGGGACAGTGTTATTTCTGGAAACACCATATATTTT. This codes for CASSPFWDSVISGNTIYF.

The chain links TRBV15 to TRBJ2-1; weak D call: TRBD2 (6 bases). The CDR3 consists of 14 residues. CDR1 and CDR2 from the germline V gene are LNHNV and YYDKDF (reference sequence). V shed 5 bases and J shed 5 bases, with 13 bases lying between them. The DNA of the CDR3 is TGTGCCACCAGCGGGGGGAGAATGGACAATGAGCAGTTCTTC. Translated, it gives CATSGGRMDNEQFF.

The chain couples TRBV19 to TRBJ1-3; 7 bases agree with TRBD1. CDR1 LNHDA and CDR2 SQIVND come from the germline V gene (reference sequence). J was trimmed by 0 bases and V by 5 bases; bases with no gene match: 7. CDR3 length: 16 amino acids. The CDR3: CASSFTGEVSGNTIYF. For the CDR3, the DNA is TGTGCCAGTAGTTTTACAGGGGAAGTCTCTGGAAACACCATATATTTT.

A single count supports this clone. This sequence joins TRBV18 and TRBJ1-2; tentatively, D is TRBD1 (5 bases). In germline, CDR1 is KGHSH, CDR2 LQKENI. The CDR3 is 14 amino acids. Trimming shortened V by 2 bases and J by 7 bases, and 14 bases separated the two germline ends. CDR3 loop: CASSPANQGVGYTF. DNA of the CDR3: TGTGCCAGCTCACCAGCTAATCAGGGCGTTGGCTACACCTTC.

The chain is built from TRBV18 and TRBJ2-7; 7 bases agree with TRBD2. Germline CDR1 reads KGHSH; CDR2 reads LQKENI. J lost 7 bases, V lost 0 bases, and 12 bases had no gene match. This CDR3 is built from 16 residues. The chain's CDR3 is CASSPPEGGGYGEQYF. CDR3 DNA: TGTGCCAGCTCACCACCCGAAGGCGGGGGATACGGGGAGCAGTACTTC.

The genes are TRBV7-3 and TRBJ2-2; D ambiguous. CDR1 SGHTA and CDR2 FQGTGA come from the germline V gene. The CDR3 consists of 14 residues. Trimming removed 2 bases from V and 6 bases from J, with 10 bases in between. CDR3 DNA sequence: TGTGCCAGCAGCTTACTAGTGGCGGCCGGGGAGCTGTTTTTT. Protein sequence: CASSLLVAAGELFF.

This rearrangement joins TRBV6-5 to TRBJ1-2; 9 bases agree with TRBD1. Per germline, CDR1 MNHEY and CDR2 SVGAGI. V was clipped by 6 bases and J by 7 bases; unmatched bases: 12. The CDR3 spans 15 residues. The CDR3 region is CASSRPGQGSGGYTF. The CDR3 nucleotides read TGTGCCAGCAGCCGACCTGGACAGGGGTCGGGTGGCTACACCTTC.

The CDR3 is CASSPRTGGNEKLFF. DNA for the CDR3: TGTGCCAGCAGCCCCCGTACAGGGGGTAATGAAAAACTGTTTTTT. The chain uses TRBV9 and TRBJ1-4; 8 bases line up with TRBD1. The CDR3 has 15 residues. Germline CDR1 reads SGDLS; CDR2 reads YYNGEE. The V gene end was trimmed by 4 bases and the J gene end by 4 bases; junction bases not matched to a gene: 6. The entire variable domain, with the rest obtained from reference TRBV9 and TRBJ1-4, is as follows: DSGVTQTPKHLITATGQRVTLRCSPRSGDLSVYWYQQSLDQGLQFLIQYYNGEERAKGNILERFSAQQFPDLHSELNLSSLELGDSALYFCASSPRTGGNEKLFFGSGTQLSVL.

This clone was observed a single time. The chain carries TRBV5-1 and TRBJ2-3; the D gene is possibly TRBD2 (6 bases). Per germline, CDR1 SGHRS and CDR2 YFSETQ. The length of the CDR3 is 20 residues. Trimming took 4 bases from V and 1 from J, leaving 28 bases between them. The CDR3 loop reads CASSPSRWDLAEQGTDTQYF. DNA for the CDR3: TGCGCCAGCAGCCCAAGTAGGTGGGACTTAGCTGAGCAGGGCACAGATACGCAGTATTTT.

The chain links TRBV7-2 to TRBJ2-7; 7 positions match TRBD1. Germline trimming cut 5 bases from V and 4 bases from J; bases unmatched to any gene: 5. The germline V gene has CDR1 SGHTA and CDR2 FQGNSA. This CDR3 is built from 13 residues. As DNA, the CDR3 is TGTGCCAGCAGCATGGGACAGCTTTACGAGCAGTACTTC. It specifies CASSMGQLYEQYF.

The genes are TRBV10-3 and TRBJ2-7; D is unclear. This CDR3 comprises 13 residues. The V and J ends lost 4 bases and 2 bases respectively, with 9 bases between them. Germline CDR1 ENHRY, CDR2 SYGVKD. CDR3 region: CAISAGSPYEQYF. In DNA, the CDR3 is TGTGCCATCAGTGCCGGTAGCCCCTACGAGCAGTACTTC.

For this clone: One junction end does not reproduce the germline sequence, and a read error may be involved. V gene TRBV7-9 combines with J gene TRBJ2-4; D is unclear. Germline CDR1 is SEHNR and CDR2 is FQNEAQ (reference sequence). The CDR3 totals 15 residues. CDR3 loop: CSSSLAEAPKNIQYF. CDR3 nucleotide sequence: TGTTCCAGCAGCTTAGCAGAAGCTCCCAAAAACATTCAGTACTTC.

J is TRBJ2-2 and V is TRBV4-3; 7 bases match TRBD2. V lost 0 bases to trimming and J lost 6 bases; unmatched junction nucleotides: 13. The V gene's germline CDR1 is LGHNA and CDR2 YSLEER. The CDR3 has 18 residues. CDR3 nucleotide sequence: TGCGCCAGCAGCCAAGACGGGCTAGCGGAAACAAGCGCCGGGGAGCTGTTTTTT. This sequence encodes CASSQDGLAETSAGELFF.

The rearrangement joins TRBV7-9 to TRBJ2-7; 10 bases are shared with TRBD1. Germline V CDR1 and CDR2: SEHNR, FQNEAQ (reference sequence). The length of the CDR3 is 15 residues. The V segment lost 5 bases and the J segment 4 bases; nucleotides outside the gene matches: 8. This chain's CDR3 is CASSPGGTGEYEQYF. In DNA, the CDR3 is TGTGCCAGCAGCCCAGGAGGGACAGGGGAGTACGAGCAGTACTTC.

The V call is TRBV7-2, the J call TRBJ2-7; 15 bases fit TRBD2. The CDR3 is 17 residues long. Germline V gene data show CDR1 as SGHTA and CDR2 as FQGNSA. Trimming removed 5 bases from V and 1 base from J; junction bases left unmatched: 6. The DNA of the CDR3 is TGTGCCAGCAGCCCCGGGACTAGCGGGGGGCTGTCCTACGAGCAGTACTTC. It is translated as CASSPGTSGGLSYEQYF. Combining the CDR3 with reference TRBV7-2 and TRBJ2-7 gives the whole variable domain GAGVSQSPSNKVTEKGKDVELRCDPISGHTALYWYRQSLGQGLEFLIYFQGNSAPDKSGLPSDRFSAERTGGSVSTLTIQRTQQEDSAVYLCASSPGTSGGLSYEQYFGPGTRLTVT.

V gene TRBV4-2 combines with J gene TRBJ2-1, with 7 bases lining up with TRBD2. J gave up 4 bases and V 1 base, and 10 bases lay outside the gene matches. Germline-derived CDR1 and CDR2 are LGHNA and YNFKEQ. The CDR3 totals 17 residues. The CDR3 sequence: CASSQGGRDYAYNEQFF. The CDR3 DNA follows: TGTGCCAGCAGCCAAGGAGGCCGGGACTACGCTTACAATGAGCAGTTCTTC.

This clone was seen a handful of times. This chain connects TRBV4-1 to TRBJ1-1; D possibly corresponds to TRBD1 (5 bases). Trimming cost V 6 bases and J 2 bases, with 13 bases left between them. Germline V lookup: CDR1 MGHRA, CDR2 YSYEKL. This CDR3 contains 14 residues. The CDR3 loop is CASRGVLKNTEAFF. For the CDR3, the DNA is TGCGCCAGCAGAGGGGTCCTAAAAAACACTGAAGCTTTCTTT.

The gene calls are TRBV27 and TRBJ1-1, with 11 bases lining up with TRBD1. The CDR3 length is 17 residues. Germline loops: CDR1 MNHEY, CDR2 SMNVEV (reference sequence). The J segment lost 1 base and the V segment lost 2 bases, leaving 6 bases of the junction unmatched. Here the CDR3 DNA reads TGTGCCAGCAGTTTACTTCGCGGACAGGGGGCGAACACTGAAGCTTTCTTT. Encoded protein: CASSLLRGQGANTEAFF.